A selection of T cell receptor beta chains follows, all from one sample in a study of identifying expanded T cells in peripheral blood. Profiled with immunoSEQ multiplex PCR; TCRdb holds only in-frame clones, not every one. The table shows 81,000 or so clones, with roughly 84% occurring only once. The sequenced sample was blood. The receptors were sampled from a person aged 18 to 70 in good health. Each CDR3 is given with its conserved first and last residue. The order of the fields is CDR3 protein, CDR3 DNA, V gene, D gene, J gene, clone size. A D gene is named only where the DNA matches it firmly. Not every row has a clone size; where given, it reads once, few, many or a size class.

CARTLGGCNQPQHF	TGTGCCAGAACCCTTGGTGGGTGCAATCAGCCCCAGCATTTT	TRBV5-3	-	TRBJ1-5	few
CASSGTGNTGELFF	TGTGCCAGCAGCGGGACAGGGAACACCGGGGAGCTGTTTTTT	TRBV9	TRBD1	TRBJ2-2	-
CASSPGQVYEQYF	TGTGCCAGCAGCCCCGGACAGGTCTACGAGCAGTACTTC	TRBV7-6	TRBD1	TRBJ2-7	-
CASSLDIYYEQYF	TGTGCCAGCAGCTTGGACATTTACTACGAGCAGTACTTC	TRBV5-5	-	TRBJ2-7	-
CASSLGTALPDTQYF	TGTGCCAGCTCACTTGGGACCGCCCTCCCAGATACGCAGTATTTT	TRBV18	-	TRBJ2-3	-
CASSLGTVNYEQYF	TGTGCCAGCAGCCTGGGGACGGTGAACTACGAGCAGTACTTC	TRBV9	-	TRBJ2-7	-
CSVEKTYEQYF	TGCAGCGTTGAAAAAACCTACGAGCAGTACTTC	TRBV29-1	-	TRBJ2-7	-
CASSPWGNQPQHF	TGTGCCAGCAGCCCCTGGGGCAATCAGCCCCAGCATTTT	TRBV7-9	-	TRBJ1-5	-
CASSQVSRVAGELFF	TGTGCCAGCAGCCAAGTCTCCCGGGTGGCCGGGGAGCTGTTTTTT	TRBV14	-	TRBJ2-2	-
CASSAQGEWGYAVF	TGTGCCAGCAGTGCGCAGGGAGAGTGGGGATACGCAGTATTT	TRBV25-1	-	TRBJ2-3	-
CASSLLAAWSYSTDTQYF	TGTGCCAGCAGCTTACTAGCGGCTTGGAGTTATAGCACAGATACGCAGTATTTT	TRBV4-2	TRBD2	TRBJ2-3	-
CASSARQGSEQYF	TGTGCCAGTAGTGCGCGACAGGGCAGCGAGCAGTACTTC	TRBV19	TRBD1	TRBJ2-7	few
CASSGAGETQYF	TGTGCCAGCAGTGGGGCCGGCGAGACCCAGTACTTC	TRBV27	-	TRBJ2-5	-
CSVDGGTSANTGELFF	TGCAGCGTTGACGGGGGGACTAGCGCTAACACCGGGGAGCTGTTTTTT	TRBV29-1	TRBD2	TRBJ2-2	-
CASSLAEVSTGELFF	TGCGCCAGCAGCTTGGCCGAGGTATCCACCGGGGAGCTGTTTTTT	TRBV5-1	-	TRBJ2-2	-
CASSQDYASSYEQYF	TGTGCCAGCAGTCAGGACTACGCCAGCTCCTACGAGCAGTACTTC	TRBV2	-	TRBJ2-7	-
CASSVIAGGLSYEQYF	TGTGCCAGTAGTGTTATAGCGGGAGGGCTCTCCTACGAGCAGTACTTC	TRBV19	TRBD2	TRBJ2-7	-
CASSDGGAILEPQHF	TGTGCCAGCAGTGACGGTGGGGCGATTCTCGAACCCCAGCATTTT	TRBV2	-	TRBJ1-5	-
CASSPLPTGELFF	TGCGCCAGCAGCCCGTTGCCCACCGGGGAGCTGTTTTTT	TRBV4-3	-	TRBJ2-2	-
CASSLVEQGASEQYF	TGTGCCAGCAGCTTAGTAGAACAGGGGGCTAGCGAGCAGTACTTC	TRBV11-2	TRBD1	TRBJ2-7	-
CASSFTGTGELFF	TGTGCCAGCAGCTTTACAGGGACCGGGGAGCTGTTTTTT	TRBV7-2	-	TRBJ2-2	few
CASSQGGFQETQYF	TGCGCCAGCAGCCAAGGCGGCTTCCAAGAGACCCAGTACTTC	TRBV4-1	-	TRBJ2-5	-